In this sample, the clone carrying this T cell receptor (beta chain) turned up once. The CDR3 covers 13 residues. Germline V lookup: CDR1 LNHNV, CDR2 YYDKDF (reference sequence). The V end lost 0 bases, the J end lost 5 bases, and 7 bases lay between the germline ends. This sample was taken from a study of blood T cell repertoires in COVID-19. Study details: Both acute and convalescent COVID-19 samples were obtained from the United States, Italy and Spain. Sample material is recorded as cDNA or gDNA derived from T cells, B-cell-depleted T cells, or PBMCs.

Patients of the Seattle cohort, enrolled during active infection, were followed longitudinally. The table came from immunoSEQ multiplex PCR; TCRdb's copy has only in-frame clones and leaves some out. This table has 400,000 or so clones, approximately 90% appearing once. Sequencing was done on a sample of peripheral blood. This receptor was identified in a woman aged 40 to 50 with COVID-19, enrolled during active disease. V and J are TRBV15 and TRBJ2-5; no definite D call. The CDR3 protein is CATSRESPETQYF. The CDR3 region has the DNA TGTGCCACCAGCAGAGAGTCTCCTGAGACCCAGTACTTC.